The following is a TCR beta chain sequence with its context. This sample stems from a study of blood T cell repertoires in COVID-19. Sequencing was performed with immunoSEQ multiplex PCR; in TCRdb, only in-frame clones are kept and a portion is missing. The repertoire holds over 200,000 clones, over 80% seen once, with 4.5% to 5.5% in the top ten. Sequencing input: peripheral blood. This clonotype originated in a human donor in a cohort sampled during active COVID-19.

The CDR3 reads CASSLRTGLSGELFF. In DNA, the CDR3 is TGTGCCAGCAGTTTAAGGACAGGGCTCTCAGGGGAGCTGTTTTTT. The chain employs TRBV28 and TRBJ2-2, with 8 positions matching TRBD1. J gave up 8 bases and V 2 bases, and 7 bases lay outside the gene matches. Germline V lookup: CDR1 MDHEN, CDR2 SYDVKM. The CDR3 contains 15 residues.